Listed here are 30 T cell receptor beta chains from one sample, sequenced in a study of cytomegalovirus exposure and HLA in healthy donors. TCRdb's copy holds only in-frame clones and misses some; the assay was immunoSEQ multiplex PCR. The table records roughly 56,000 clones, around 94% of them present only once. Material for sequencing was PBMCs. The receptors stem from a man younger than 35 in good health and CMV-seronegative.

The V call is TRBV19, the J call TRBJ1-1; D is unresolved. The V and J ends lost 1 base and 1 base respectively, with 7 bases between them. Germline V gene sequence: CDR1 LNHDA, CDR2 SQIVND (reference sequence). CDR3 length equals 14 residues. The CDR3 reads CASSIGLPNTEAFF. CDR3 bases: TGTGCCAGTAGTATAGGACTCCCGAACACTGAAGCTTTCTTT.

This clone showed up just once. CDR3 in amino acids: CASSPGWGGAGYTF. The DNA for the CDR3 is TGTGCCAGCAGTCCCGGATGGGGGGGGGCTGGCTACACCTTC. V usage is TRBV7-2 and J usage is TRBJ1-2; D may be TRBD1 (6 bases). The V end lost 6 bases, the J end lost 7 bases, and 18 bases lay between the germline ends. Germline CDR1 SGHTA, CDR2 FQGNSA. This CDR3 has 14 residues.

The chain employs TRBV25-1 and TRBJ2-5; D might be TRBD1 (5 bases). The CDR3 runs to 15 residues. Germline V CDR1 and CDR2: MGHDK, SYGVNS. V lost 1 base and J lost 4, with 13 bases in between. The DNA of the CDR3 is TGTGCCAGCAGTGAATCAGGGTGGGGCGGAGAGACCCAGTACTTC. Residues: CASSESGWGGETQYF.

V usage is TRBV30 and J usage is TRBJ2-7; a weak D match, TRBD1 (6 bases). The V and J ends lost 1 base and 2 bases respectively, with 9 bases between them. The CDR3 runs to 13 residues. Germline loops: CDR1 GTSNPN, CDR2 SVGIG (reference sequence). CDR3 protein: CAWSGQGPYEQYF. The CDR3 nucleotides are TGTGCCTGGAGTGGGCAGGGGCCCTACGAGCAGTACTTC. Using reference TRBV30 and TRBJ2-7 for the parts outside the CDR3, the full variable domain is SQTIHQWPATLVQPVGSPLSLECTVEGTSNPNLYWYRQAAGRGLQLLFYSVGIGQISSEVPQNLSASRPQDRQFILSSKKLLLSDSGFYLCAWSGQGPYEQYFGPGTRLTVT.

The gene calls are TRBV5-1 and TRBJ2-7, with 9 nucleotides matching TRBD1. With V trimmed by 0 bases and J by 0 bases, 10 bases remained unmatched. The CDR3 runs to 18 residues. Germline V gene data show CDR1 as SGHRS and CDR2 as YFSETQ. The CDR3, as DNA: TGCGCCAGCAGCTTGGTGGTGTCGACAGGGGGTTCCTCCTACGAGCAGTACTTC. Its translation: CASSLVVSTGGSSYEQYF. Together with reference TRBV5-1 and TRBJ2-7, the CDR3 gives the full variable domain: KAGVTQTPRYLIKTRGQQVTLSCSPISGHRSVSWYQQTPGQGLQFLFEYFSETQRNKGNFPGRFSGRQFSNSRSEMNVSTLELGDSALYLCASSLVVSTGGSSYEQYFGPGTRLTVT.

V usage is TRBV19 and J usage is TRBJ1-2; 8 bases are shared with TRBD1. From germline, CDR1 is LNHDA and CDR2 SQIVND (reference sequence). The CDR3 sequence is 16 residues long. Germline trimming cut 6 bases from V and 3 bases from J; bases unmatched to any gene: 12. This chain's CDR3 is CASSESGQALYYGYTF. The CDR3 DNA reads TGTGCCAGTAGCGAATCGGGACAGGCCTTATACTATGGCTACACCTTC.

The chain links TRBV5-6 to TRBJ1-2; D gene ambiguous. CDR1 and CDR2 (germline): SGHDT, YYEEEE. The CDR3 contains 12 residues. The germline V and J ends were trimmed by 3 bases and 7 bases, with 10 bases remaining between them. CDR3 sequence reads: CASSSGSGGYTF. The CDR3 bases are TGTGCCAGCAGCTCGGGATCTGGTGGCTACACCTTC.

The V call is TRBV7-2, the J call TRBJ1-2; 7 bases line up with TRBD1. Germline V lookup: CDR1 SGHTA, CDR2 FQGNSA. V lost 4 bases and J lost 4; bases outside the gene matches: 9. The CDR3 sequence is 15 residues long. Here the CDR3 DNA reads TGTGCCAGCAGCTCCTCGGCAGGGGGTGGCTATGGCTACACCTTC. Protein: CASSSSAGGGYGYTF.

The chain employs TRBV6-1 and TRBJ2-7, with 12 bases lining up with TRBD2. CDR3 size: 17 residues. Losses at the gene ends were 2 bases for V and 5 bases for J; bases not matched to a gene: 10. Germline CDR1 MNHNS, CDR2 SASEGT. CDR3 nucleotides: TGTGCCAGCAGTGAAAGCCGGACTAGCGGGATGGGTGACGAGCAGTACTTC. This gives the protein CASSESRTSGMGDEQYF.

This clone came up once. In DNA form, the CDR3 reads TGTGCCAGCAGCCCTAATAGCAATCAGCCCCAGCATTTT. Translating it yields CASSPNSNQPQHF. The chain combines TRBV6-6 with TRBJ1-5; no firm D call. The V gene lost 6 bases and the J gene lost 0 bases, with 6 bases spanning the gap. CDR3 length equals 13 residues. The germline gives CDR1 MNHNY, CDR2 SVGAGI (reference sequence).

The V and J genes are TRBV6-1 and TRBJ1-2, with D possibly being TRBD1 (5 bases). CDR1 is MNHNS and CDR2 is SASEGT in the germline V gene. V lost 0 bases, J lost 4 bases, and 12 bases lay in between. This CDR3 is 15 amino acids long. The CDR3 reads CASSEALRVVYGYTF. The CDR3 nucleotides are TGTGCCAGCAGTGAAGCGCTCAGGGTGGTCTATGGCTACACCTTC.

This chain joins TRBV6-1 and TRBJ2-1, with 12 bases matching TRBD2. Per germline, CDR1 MNHNS and CDR2 SASEGT. This CDR3 spans 16 amino acids. V shed 2 bases, J shed 3 bases, and the junction held 2 bases outside the gene matches. This CDR3 is CASSEWTSGNYNEQFF. CDR3 coding DNA: TGTGCCAGCAGTGAATGGACTAGCGGGAACTACAATGAGCAGTTCTTC.

This chain links TRBV4-2 with TRBJ2-7; no clear D. Germline-derived CDR1 and CDR2 are LGHNA and YNFKEQ. This CDR3 region has 14 residues. V was pared by 0 bases and J by 4 bases, with 10 bases between. CDR3 nucleotide sequence: TGTGCCAGCAGCCAAGATCTGTACGGTTACGAGCAGTACTTC. This codes for CASSQDLYGYEQYF.

This clone appeared once. V is TRBV28 and J is TRBJ2-6, with 8 bases aligning to TRBD1. J was trimmed by 2 bases and V by 8 bases; bases with no gene match: 11. This CDR3 has 17 residues. CDR1 and CDR2 from the germline V gene are MDHEN and SYDVKM. This CDR3 reads CASSDSSQGAGANVLTF. DNA of the CDR3: TGTGCCAGCTCAGACTCATCACAGGGGGCTGGGGCCAACGTCCTGACTTTC. Full variable domain (missing parts from reference TRBV28 and TRBJ2-6): DVKVTQSSRYLVKRTGEKVFLECVQDMDHENMFWYRQDPGLGLRLIYFSYDVKMKEKGDIPEGYSVSREKKERFSLILESASTNQTSMYLCASSDSSQGAGANVLTFGAGSRLTVL.

The chain employs TRBV6-5 and TRBJ2-7; a weak D match, TRBD2 (5 bases). The germline V and J ends were trimmed by 4 bases and 3 bases, with 10 bases remaining between them. This CDR3 spans 13 amino acids. Germline CDR1 reads MNHEY; CDR2 reads SVGAGI. The CDR3 nucleotides read TGTGCCAGCAGTTCCCTCGACTACTACGAGCAGTACTTC. Protein: CASSSLDYYEQYF.

The chain is built from TRBV4-1 and TRBJ2-7; D is possibly TRBD1 (6 bases). The germline V gene encodes CDR1 MGHRA and CDR2 YSYEKL. There are 15 residues in the CDR3. V gave up 0 bases and J gave up 3 bases, with 12 bases separating them. CDR3 loop: CASSQDTGFGYEQYF. The CDR3 DNA is TGCGCCAGCAGCCAAGATACAGGGTTTGGCTACGAGCAGTACTTC.

The chain carries TRBV19 and TRBJ1-5; TRBD1 is a possible D gene (6 bases). This CDR3 is 15 amino acids long. Trimming pared 5 bases from V and 1 base from J, leaving 12 bases between. The V gene's germline CDR1 is LNHDA and CDR2 SQIVND (reference sequence). As DNA, the CDR3 is TGTGCCAGTAGTGATAGGGGGGGGAGCAATCAGCCCCAGCATTTT. As protein: CASSDRGGSNQPQHF. Full variable domain (rest looked up from reference TRBV19 and TRBJ1-5): DGGITQSPKYLFRKEGQNVTLSCEQNLNHDAMYWYRQDPGQGLRLIYYSQIVNDFQKGDIAEGYSVSREKKESFPLTVTSAQKNPTAFYLCASSDRGGSNQPQHFGDGTRLSIL.

This chain connects TRBV15 to TRBJ1-4, with 9 positions matching TRBD1. The CDR3 length is 15 residues. Germline values: CDR1 LNHNV, CDR2 YYDKDF (reference sequence). Germline trimming cut 4 bases from V and 7 bases from J; bases unmatched to any gene: 7. This CDR3 is CATSTVTGGSEKLFF. The CDR3 DNA sequence: TGTGCCACCAGCACCGTGACAGGGGGTAGTGAAAAACTGTTTTTT.

This clone occurred once. This chain connects TRBV6-6 to TRBJ1-1, with unresolved D. Germline V gene lookup returns CDR1 MNHNY and CDR2 SVGAGI (reference sequence). V lost 7 bases to trimming and J lost 1 base, with 19 bases between them. This CDR3 region has 16 residues. In DNA, the CDR3 is TGTGCCAGCACCTTCTTTTCTGGGAGTAAGAACACTGAAGCTTTCTTT. Its translation is CASTFFSGSKNTEAFF.

V and J are TRBV29-1 and TRBJ1-2; 10 bases map to TRBD1. Germline V lookup: CDR1 SQVTM, CDR2 ANQGSEA. The V segment lost 7 bases and the J segment 8 bases; nucleotides outside the gene matches: 28. This CDR3 contains 19 residues. DNA of the CDR3: TGCAGCGGTGTCGCCTCTAGCTCCGGGACAGGGGAAGGAGGAGACGGCTACACCTTC. Protein sequence: CSGVASSSGTGEGGDGYTF.

The chain couples TRBV6-5 to TRBJ2-5; 13 bases are shared with TRBD2. The CDR3 contains 15 residues. Unmatched junction bases numbered 3, after V lost 5 bases and J lost 3 bases. The germline CDR1 and CDR2 sequences are MNHEY and SVGAGI. The CDR3 DNA is TGTGCCAGCAGTAGCGGGACTAGCGGGAAAGAGACCCAGTACTTC. This encodes CASSSGTSGKETQYF.

This chain uses TRBV5-5 with TRBJ1-2; TRBD1 is a possible D gene (5 bases). Germline assignment: CDR1 SGHKS and CDR2 YYEKEE (reference sequence). The V end was cut by 1 base, the J end by 8 bases, with 21 bases between. This CDR3 comprises 16 residues. This CDR3 is CASSLSPWGETWGYTF. DNA for the CDR3: TGTGCCAGCAGCTTGTCCCCATGGGGGGAAACATGGGGCTACACCTTC.

This chain connects TRBV6-5 to TRBJ2-2; D gene uncertain. The germline CDR1 and CDR2 sequences are MNHEY and SVGAGI. The CDR3 covers 14 residues. Deletions cut 2 bases from V and 8 bases from J, with 12 bases between. CDR3 DNA: TGTGCCAGCAGTTACCAGTCTCAGGCTGGGGAGCTGTTTTTT. It yields the protein CASSYQSQAGELFF.

The chain joins TRBV6-5 to TRBJ1-1; D possibly corresponds to TRBD1 (5 bases). V was shortened by 5 bases and J by 7 bases, with 14 bases between the two germline ends. This CDR3 spans 13 amino acids. Germline assignment: CDR1 MNHEY and CDR2 SVGAGI. The CDR3 DNA sequence: TGTGCCAGCAGTGGCCCAGGGTGGGGTGAAGCTTTCTTT. Its translation is CASSGPGWGEAFF.

CDR3 sequence (DNA): TGTGCCAGCAGCTCGCAGGGGGCCCAGCATTTT. The encoded protein is CASSSQGAQHF. This sequence joins TRBV7-2 and TRBJ1-5; TRBD1 agrees at 7 bases. The germline gives CDR1 SGHTA, CDR2 FQGNSA. There are 11 residues in the CDR3. Trimming removed 4 bases from V and 11 bases from J; junction bases left unmatched: 2.

The chain has TRBV6-5 and TRBJ1-1; the match to TRBD1 covers 7 bases. J was trimmed by 0 bases and V by 2 bases; bases with no gene match: 3. The CDR3 is 15 amino acids. Germline CDR1 and CDR2: MNHEY and SVGAGI. Written as DNA, the CDR3 is TGTGCCAGCAGTTACCTACAGGGGATGAACACTGAAGCTTTCTTT. Protein: CASSYLQGMNTEAFF.

The count of this clone is one. V gene TRBV28 combines with J gene TRBJ2-7; 10 bases line up with TRBD2. V lost 3 bases, J lost 0 bases, and 5 bases stayed unmatched. There are 16 residues in the CDR3. Germline V gene lookup returns CDR1 MDHEN and CDR2 SYDVKM. The CDR3 region has the DNA TGTGCCAGCAGTTTGGGGCTAGCGGGAGTCTCCTACGAGCAGTACTTC. Protein: CASSLGLAGVSYEQYF.

The chain combines TRBV4-1 with TRBJ2-3; 11 nucleotides agree with TRBD2. J was trimmed by 1 base and V by 4 bases; bases with no gene match: 16. From germline, CDR1 is MGHRA and CDR2 YSYEKL. The CDR3 is 20 amino acids. DNA of the CDR3: TGCGCCAGCAGCCCTAGTGGGACTAGCGGAATTGGGAAAGGCACAGATACGCAGTATTTT. Amino acid sequence: CASSPSGTSGIGKGTDTQYF.

The chain joins TRBV7-2 to TRBJ1-5, with 7 bases aligning to TRBD1. Looked up from germline, CDR1 is SGHTA and CDR2 is FQGNSA. The CDR3 is made up of 15 amino acids. V was pared by 5 bases and J by 2 bases, with 6 bases of the junction left unmatched. The CDR3 sequence: CASSPGTGGNQPQHF. As DNA, the CDR3 is TGTGCCAGCAGCCCTGGTACAGGGGGCAATCAGCCCCAGCATTTT.

The chain recombines TRBV27 with TRBJ2-5, with 7 bases matching TRBD2. This CDR3 contains 15 residues. Trimming cost V 5 bases and J 2 bases; bases outside gene matches: 8. Germline CDR1 reads MNHEY; CDR2 reads SMNVEV (reference sequence). The CDR3 loop is CASSRASGPQETQYF. The CDR3 DNA is TGTGCCAGCAGTCGGGCTAGCGGACCACAAGAGACCCAGTACTTC.